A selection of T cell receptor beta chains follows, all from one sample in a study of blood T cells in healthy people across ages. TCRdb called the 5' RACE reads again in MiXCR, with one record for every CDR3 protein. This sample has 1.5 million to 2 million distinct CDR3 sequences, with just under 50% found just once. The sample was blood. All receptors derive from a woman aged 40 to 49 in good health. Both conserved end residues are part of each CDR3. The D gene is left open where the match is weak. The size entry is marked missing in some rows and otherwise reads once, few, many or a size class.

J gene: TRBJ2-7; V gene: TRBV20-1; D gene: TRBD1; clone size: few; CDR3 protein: CSAPEGQGAHEQYF; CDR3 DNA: TGCAGTGCCCCGGAGGGACAGGGCGCCCACGAGCAGTACTTC
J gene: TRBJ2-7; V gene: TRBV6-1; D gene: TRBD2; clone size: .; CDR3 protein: CASSEMGTTTTGTYEQYF; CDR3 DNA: TGTGCCAGCAGTGAAATGGGGACTACCACGACGGGAACCTACGAGCAGTACTTC
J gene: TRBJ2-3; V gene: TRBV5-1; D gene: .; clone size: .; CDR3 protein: CASSLDRLTTDTQYF; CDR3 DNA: TGCGCCAGCAGCTTGGACAGGTTGACAACAGATACGCAGTATTTT
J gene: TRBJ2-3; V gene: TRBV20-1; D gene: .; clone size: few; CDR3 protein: CSAPPRHSTDTQYF; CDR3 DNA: TGCAGTGCTCCCCCGAGACATTCCACAGATACGCAGTATTTT
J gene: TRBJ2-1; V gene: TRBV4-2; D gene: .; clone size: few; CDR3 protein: CASSRPGMEQFF; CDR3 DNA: TGTGCCAGCAGCCGGCCCGGGATGGAGCAGTTCTTC
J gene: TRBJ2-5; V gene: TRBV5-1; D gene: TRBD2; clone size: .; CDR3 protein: CASSTLGLAQYF; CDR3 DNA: TGCGCCAGCAGCACCCTCGGACTAGCACAGTACTTC
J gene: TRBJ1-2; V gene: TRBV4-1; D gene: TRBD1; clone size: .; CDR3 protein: CASSQDPGTGGLDGYTF; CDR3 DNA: TGCGCCAGCAGCCAAGATCCAGGGACAGGGGGGCTGGATGGCTACACCTTC
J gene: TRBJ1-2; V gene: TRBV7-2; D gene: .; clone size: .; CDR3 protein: CASSLGGGATNYGYTF; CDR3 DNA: TGTGCCAGCAGCTTAGGGGGGGGAGCAACTAACTATGGCTACACCTTC
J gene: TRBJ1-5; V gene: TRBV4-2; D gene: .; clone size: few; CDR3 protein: CASARDRVNQPQHF; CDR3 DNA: TGTGCCAGCGCCCGTGACAGAGTCAATCAGCCCCAGCATTTT
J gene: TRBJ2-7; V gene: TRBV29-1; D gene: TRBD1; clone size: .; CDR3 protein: CSALGQTYEQYF; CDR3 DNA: TGCAGCGCCCTGGGACAGACCTACGAGCAGTACTTC
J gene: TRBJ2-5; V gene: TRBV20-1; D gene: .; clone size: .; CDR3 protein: CSARRTAQETQYF; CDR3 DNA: TGCAGTGCTAGGCGGACGGCTCAAGAGACCCAGTACTTC
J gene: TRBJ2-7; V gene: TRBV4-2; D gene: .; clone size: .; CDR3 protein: CASSQPQGVDSEQYF; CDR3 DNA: TGTGCCAGCAGCCAACCGCAGGGTGTGGATTCCGAGCAGTACTTC
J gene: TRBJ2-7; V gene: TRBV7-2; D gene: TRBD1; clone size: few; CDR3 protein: CASISGQGILSSEQYF; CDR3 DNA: TGTGCCAGCATCTCCGGACAGGGAATATTAAGTAGCGAGCAGTACTTC
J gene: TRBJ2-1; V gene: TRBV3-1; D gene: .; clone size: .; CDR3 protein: CASSQRPSSYNEQFF; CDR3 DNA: TGTGCCAGCAGCCAAAGACCCAGCTCCTACAATGAGCAGTTCTTC
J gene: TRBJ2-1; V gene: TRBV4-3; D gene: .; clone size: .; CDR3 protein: CASSDKEGPYNEQFF; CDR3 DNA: TGCGCCAGCAGCGATAAGGAGGGACCCTACAATGAGCAGTTCTTC
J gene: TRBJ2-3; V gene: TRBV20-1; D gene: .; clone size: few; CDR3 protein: CSARGPSPDTQYF; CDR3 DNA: TGCAGTGCTAGAGGCCCTAGTCCAGATACGCAGTATTTT
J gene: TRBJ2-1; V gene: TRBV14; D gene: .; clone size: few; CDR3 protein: CASSTSPYEQFF; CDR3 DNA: TGTGCCAGCAGTACAAGTCCTTATGAGCAGTTCTTC
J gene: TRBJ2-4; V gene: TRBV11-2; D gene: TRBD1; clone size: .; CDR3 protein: CASSQDRGHIQYF; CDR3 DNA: TGTGCCAGCAGCCAGGACAGGGGACACATTCAGTACTTC
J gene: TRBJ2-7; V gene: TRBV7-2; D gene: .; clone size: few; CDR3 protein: CASSLDNGAYEQYF; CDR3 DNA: TGTGCCAGCAGCTTAGACAACGGTGCCTACGAGCAGTACTTC
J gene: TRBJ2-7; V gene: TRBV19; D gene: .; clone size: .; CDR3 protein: CASSIRREGPYEQYF; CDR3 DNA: TGTGCCAGTAGTATCAGACGAGAAGGTCCCTACGAGCAGTACTTC
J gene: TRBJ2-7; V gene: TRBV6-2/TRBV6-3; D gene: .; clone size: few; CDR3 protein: CASRDGGPGSSYEQYF; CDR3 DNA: TGTGCCAGCAGAGATGGAGGGCCAGGGAGCTCCTACGAGCAGTACTTC
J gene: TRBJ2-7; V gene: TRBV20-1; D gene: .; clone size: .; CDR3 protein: CSVRGARLEQYF; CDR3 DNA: TGCAGTGTCCGGGGGGCCAGACTCGAGCAGTACTTC
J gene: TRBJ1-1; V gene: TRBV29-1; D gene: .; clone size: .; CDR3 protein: CSVVGGSKVYTEAFF; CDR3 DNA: TGCAGCGTTGTGGGAGGGTCAAAAGTGTACACTGAAGCTTTCTTT
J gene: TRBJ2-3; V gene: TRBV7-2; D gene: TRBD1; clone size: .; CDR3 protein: CASSLAGGTLSDTQYF; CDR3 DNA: TGTGCCAGCAGCTTGGCAGGGGGAACACTATCAGATACGCAGTATTTT
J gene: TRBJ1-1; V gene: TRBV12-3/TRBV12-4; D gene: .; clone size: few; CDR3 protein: CASSFGGVGTEAFF; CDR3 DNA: TGTGCCAGCAGTTTTGGGGGAGTTGGGACTGAAGCTTTCTTT
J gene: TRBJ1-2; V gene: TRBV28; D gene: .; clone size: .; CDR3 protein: CASRGEAVHGYTF; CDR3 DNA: TGTGCCAGCAGGGGGGAGGCTGTCCATGGCTACACCTTC
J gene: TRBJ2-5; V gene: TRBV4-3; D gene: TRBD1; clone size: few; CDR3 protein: CASSQEDRVEETQYF; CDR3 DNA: TGCGCCAGCAGCCAAGAGGACAGGGTTGAAGAGACCCAGTACTTC
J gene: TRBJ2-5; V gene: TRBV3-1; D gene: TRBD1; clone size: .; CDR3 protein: CASSQGTGRTETQYF; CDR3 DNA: TGTGCCAGCAGCCAAGGGACAGGGAGGACGGAGACCCAGTACTTC
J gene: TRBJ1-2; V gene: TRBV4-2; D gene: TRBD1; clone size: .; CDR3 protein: CASSWDRDDGYTF; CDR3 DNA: TGTGCCAGCAGTTGGGACAGGGATGATGGCTACACCTTC
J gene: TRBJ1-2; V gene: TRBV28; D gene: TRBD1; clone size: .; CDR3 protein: CASIGGLGYTF; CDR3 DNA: TGTGCCAGCATAGGGGGCCTTGGCTACACCTTC
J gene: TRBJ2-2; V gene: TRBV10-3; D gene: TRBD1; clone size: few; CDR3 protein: CAILTGTGELFF; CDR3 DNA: TGTGCCATCCTGACAGGGACCGGGGAGCTGTTTTTT
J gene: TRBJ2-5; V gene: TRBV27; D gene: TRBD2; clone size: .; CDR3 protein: CASSLSKRGGVETQYF; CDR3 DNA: TGTGCCAGCAGTTTAAGCAAGCGGGGGGGCGTGGAGACCCAGTACTTC
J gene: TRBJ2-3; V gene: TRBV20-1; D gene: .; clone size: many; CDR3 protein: CSARDWRGTDTQYF; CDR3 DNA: TGCAGTGCTAGAGATTGGAGAGGCACAGATACGCAGTATTTT
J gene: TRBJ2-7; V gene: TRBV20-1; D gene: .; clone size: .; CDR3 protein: CSTSTTGNYEQYF; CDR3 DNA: TGCAGTACTAGTACCACAGGCAACTACGAGCAGTACTTC
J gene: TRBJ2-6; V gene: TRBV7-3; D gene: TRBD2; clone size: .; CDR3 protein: CASSLGGLAGANVLTF; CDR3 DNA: TGTGCCAGCAGCTTGGGAGGGCTAGCTGGGGCCAACGTCCTGACTTTC
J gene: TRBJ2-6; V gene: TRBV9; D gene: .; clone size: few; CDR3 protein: CASSVAPTAGANVLTF; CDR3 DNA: TGTGCCAGCAGCGTAGCACCCACGGCCGGGGCCAACGTCCTGACTTTC
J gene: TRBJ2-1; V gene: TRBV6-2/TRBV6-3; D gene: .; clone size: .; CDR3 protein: CASSYPLGGGNRNEQFF; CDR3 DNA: TGTGCCAGCAGTTACCCCTTAGGGGGGGGGAATCGAAATGAGCAGTTCTTC
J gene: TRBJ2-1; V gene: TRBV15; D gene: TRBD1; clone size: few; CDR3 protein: CATSRILGTGRDNEQFF; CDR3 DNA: TGTGCCACCAGCAGAATACTAGGGACAGGGAGGGACAATGAGCAGTTCTTC
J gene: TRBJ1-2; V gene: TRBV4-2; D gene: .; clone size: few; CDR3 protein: CASSQVNRVDGYTF; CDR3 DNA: TGTGCCAGCAGCCAAGTCAACAGGGTCGACGGCTACACCTTC
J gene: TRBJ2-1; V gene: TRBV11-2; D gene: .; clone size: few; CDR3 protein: CASSPAVLTGEQFF; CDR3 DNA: TGTGCCAGCAGCCCCGCGGTTCTCACGGGTGAGCAGTTCTTC